This T cell receptor beta chain was found in a study of cytomegalovirus exposure and HLA in healthy donors. A word on this clone: The antigen remains unidentified.

Study-level points and caveats: In an earlier analysis, most TCR beta V segments were productive about 87% or about 30% of the time. Some V segments, including TRBV6-2 and TRBV6-3, were excluded as indistinguishable.

The PCR was carried out with 60 Vbeta primers and 13 Jbeta primers. Repertoires were generated with immunoSEQ multiplex PCR, while TCRdb's copy carries only in-frame clones and drops some. The repertoire table contains about 76,000 clones. The V and J ends lost 5 bases and 6 bases respectively, with 20 bases between them. The CDR3 is 15 amino acids. CDR1 LNHDA and CDR2 SQIVND come from the germline V gene (reference sequence). The rearrangement joins TRBV19 to TRBJ2-7, with D perhaps matching TRBD2 (6 bases). This clonotype originated in a woman aged 40 to 50 in good health and CMV-seropositive. Sample: PBMCs. CDR3 nucleotides: TGTGCCAGTAGTGCCCGACAAGGGACTGAAAGCGAGCAGTACTTC. It translates to CASSARQGTESEQYF.